The rows below give T cell receptor beta chains drawn from one sample of a study of T cell responses to AZD1222 COVID-19 vaccine. Clones were sequenced by immunoSEQ multiplex PCR, and TCRdb holds only the in-frame ones, with some missing. The top ten clones hold approximately 6.3% of a sample with around 130,000 clones, 94% of them seen once. The specimen was peripheral blood, collected on day 0 of AZD1222 vaccination. The receptors derive from an adult in good health. Each CDR3 is given with its conserved first and last residue. Each record gives: CDR3 protein, CDR3 DNA, CDR3 length, J gene, D gene, V gene, clone size. D genes are given only for firm matches. Expanded clones get a size class; other rows say once, few or many, or leave the size out.

CDR3 protein: CATPLRQGVGYTF; CDR3 DNA: TGTGCCACTCCTCTTCGACAGGGGGTTGGCTACACCTTC; CDR3 length: 13; J gene: TRBJ1-2; D gene: TRBD1; V gene: TRBV28; clone size: once
CDR3 protein: CASRVVAYEQYF; CDR3 DNA: TGTGCCAGCAGGGTCGTAGCCTACGAGCAGTACTTC; CDR3 length: 12; J gene: TRBJ2-7; D gene: -; V gene: TRBV2; clone size: -
CDR3 protein: CATSRDRGGAYEQYF; CDR3 DNA: TGTGCCACCAGCAGAGATCGGGGCGGTGCCTACGAGCAGTACTTC; CDR3 length: 15; J gene: TRBJ2-7; D gene: -; V gene: TRBV15; clone size: -
CDR3 protein: CASSLDGQPYYEQYF; CDR3 DNA: TGTGCCAGCAGCTTAGACGGACAGCCATATTACGAGCAGTACTTC; CDR3 length: 15; J gene: TRBJ2-7; D gene: -; V gene: TRBV7-2; clone size: few
CDR3 protein: CASSSAGTGFYGYTF; CDR3 DNA: TGTGCCAGCAGCTCTGCCGGGACAGGGTTCTATGGCTACACCTTC; CDR3 length: 15; J gene: TRBJ1-2; D gene: TRBD1; V gene: TRBV7-2; clone size: -
CDR3 protein: CASSVEVSLYGYTF; CDR3 DNA: TGTGCCAGCAGCGTAGAGGTCAGCCTCTATGGCTACACCTTC; CDR3 length: 14; J gene: TRBJ1-2; D gene: -; V gene: TRBV9; clone size: -
CDR3 protein: CASSYGPSNNEQFF; CDR3 DNA: TGTGCCAGCAGTTACGGTCCTAGCAACAATGAGCAGTTCTTC; CDR3 length: 14; J gene: TRBJ2-1; D gene: -; V gene: TRBV6-5; clone size: -
CDR3 protein: CASSLVAGPYEQYF; CDR3 DNA: TGTGCCAGCAGCTTAGTGGCCGGACCCTACGAGCAGTACTTC; CDR3 length: 14; J gene: TRBJ2-7; D gene: -; V gene: TRBV7-9; clone size: once
CDR3 protein: CASSFGGISDEQFF; CDR3 DNA: TGTGCCAGCAGTTTTGGCGGGATAAGCGATGAGCAGTTCTTC; CDR3 length: 14; J gene: TRBJ2-1; D gene: -; V gene: TRBV28; clone size: -
CDR3 protein: CASSFGDTEAFF; CDR3 DNA: TGTGCCAGCAGTTTTGGGGACACTGAAGCTTTCTTT; CDR3 length: 12; J gene: TRBJ1-1; D gene: -; V gene: TRBV12-3/TRBV12-4; clone size: -
CDR3 protein: CATSDLTWAQYF; CDR3 DNA: TGTGCCACCAGTGATTTGACATGGGCGCAGTATTTT; CDR3 length: 12; J gene: TRBJ2-3; D gene: -; V gene: TRBV24-1; clone size: -
CDR3 protein: CASRTNGGDGYTF; CDR3 DNA: TGTGCCAGCAGAACCAACGGGGGGGATGGCTACACCTTC; CDR3 length: 13; J gene: TRBJ1-2; D gene: -; V gene: TRBV27; clone size: -
CDR3 protein: CATSEGPLRAGNTIYF; CDR3 DNA: TGTGCCACCAGTGAGGGTCCGCTTAGGGCTGGAAACACCATATATTTT; CDR3 length: 16; J gene: TRBJ1-3; D gene: -; V gene: TRBV24-1; clone size: -
CDR3 protein: CASSGTEETQYF; CDR3 DNA: TGTGCCAGCAGCGGGACAGAAGAGACCCAGTACTTC; CDR3 length: 12; J gene: TRBJ2-5; D gene: TRBD1; V gene: TRBV6-5; clone size: -
CDR3 protein: CASSEGGGGRGTEAFF; CDR3 DNA: TGTGCCAGCAGTGAAGGGGGAGGGGGCCGGGGCACTGAAGCTTTCTTT; CDR3 length: 16; J gene: TRBJ1-1; D gene: TRBD1; V gene: TRBV2; clone size: -
CDR3 protein: CASSQDRRYTGELFF; CDR3 DNA: TGTGCCAGCAGCCAAGACAGGAGATACACCGGGGAGCTGTTTTTT; CDR3 length: 15; J gene: TRBJ2-2; D gene: -; V gene: TRBV3-1/TRBV3-2; clone size: -
CDR3 protein: CAWSVWRPPGTSGLNIQYF; CDR3 DNA: TGTGCCTGGAGTGTATGGCGCCCGCCCGGGACTAGCGGTTTAAACATTCAGTACTTC; CDR3 length: 19; J gene: TRBJ2-4; D gene: TRBD2; V gene: TRBV30; clone size: -
CDR3 protein: CASSQIPSGSSTDTQYF; CDR3 DNA: TGTGCCAGCAGCCAGATCCCTAGCGGTTCTAGCACAGATACGCAGTATTTT; CDR3 length: 17; J gene: TRBJ2-3; D gene: TRBD2; V gene: TRBV4-2; clone size: -
CDR3 protein: CASSIEGYTQYF; CDR3 DNA: TGTGCCAGTAGTATAGAGGGGTATACGCAGTATTTT; CDR3 length: 12; J gene: TRBJ2-3; D gene: -; V gene: TRBV19; clone size: -
CDR3 protein: CASSPQGLGLVYEQYF; CDR3 DNA: TGTGCCAGCAGCCCTCAGGGGTTAGGCCTTGTGTACGAGCAGTACTTC; CDR3 length: 16; J gene: TRBJ2-7; D gene: -; V gene: TRBV6-2/TRBV6-3; clone size: -
CDR3 protein: CASRTRQGMNTEAFF; CDR3 DNA: TGTGCAAGTCGCACCCGGCAGGGCATGAACACTGAAGCTTTCTTT; CDR3 length: 15; J gene: TRBJ1-1; D gene: -; V gene: TRBV12-2; clone size: -
CDR3 protein: CASSQGVGQGWTEAFF; CDR3 DNA: TGCGCCAGCAGCCAAGGAGTCGGACAGGGGTGGACTGAAGCTTTCTTT; CDR3 length: 16; J gene: TRBJ1-1; D gene: TRBD1; V gene: TRBV4-3; clone size: once
CDR3 protein: CAIRTRQATEAFF; CDR3 DNA: TGTGCCATCAGAACCAGACAGGCCACTGAAGCTTTCTTT; CDR3 length: 13; J gene: TRBJ1-1; D gene: -; V gene: TRBV10-3; clone size: -
CDR3 protein: CASSTAREGGQETQYF; CDR3 DNA: TGTGCCAGCAGCACAGCCCGGGAGGGAGGACAAGAGACCCAGTACTTC; CDR3 length: 16; J gene: TRBJ2-5; D gene: TRBD2; V gene: TRBV7-9; clone size: -
CDR3 protein: CASSSPYTYQETQYF; CDR3 DNA: TGTGCCAGCAGCTCCCCCTACACGTACCAAGAGACCCAGTACTTC; CDR3 length: 15; J gene: TRBJ2-5; D gene: -; V gene: TRBV7-2; clone size: once
CDR3 protein: CASSQESSGRAYEQYF; CDR3 DNA: TGCGCCAGCAGCCAAGAAAGTAGCGGGAGGGCCTACGAGCAGTACTTC; CDR3 length: 16; J gene: TRBJ2-7; D gene: TRBD2; V gene: TRBV4-1; clone size: -
CDR3 protein: CASSQDIQGDTEAFF; CDR3 DNA: TGTGCCAGCAGCCAAGATATACAGGGGGACACTGAAGCTTTCTTT; CDR3 length: 15; J gene: TRBJ1-1; D gene: TRBD1; V gene: TRBV4-2; clone size: -
CDR3 protein: CASSLAPLTADTQYF; CDR3 DNA: TGTGCCAGCAGCTTGGCACCCCTCACCGCAGATACGCAGTATTTT; CDR3 length: 15; J gene: TRBJ2-3; D gene: -; V gene: TRBV5-4; clone size: -
CDR3 protein: CASSQGTINSPLHF; CDR3 DNA: TGTGCCAGCAGCCAAGGGACCATTAATTCACCCCTCCACTTT; CDR3 length: 14; J gene: TRBJ1-6; D gene: -; V gene: TRBV3-1/TRBV3-2; clone size: -
CDR3 protein: CASSGDGEAFF; CDR3 DNA: TGTGCCAGCAGTGGGGACGGTGAAGCTTTCTTT; CDR3 length: 11; J gene: TRBJ1-1; D gene: -; V gene: TRBV2; clone size: once
CDR3 protein: CASSEGLLVNTEAFF; CDR3 DNA: TGTGCCAGCAGTGAAGGTTTGCTTGTGAACACTGAAGCTTTCTTT; CDR3 length: 15; J gene: TRBJ1-1; D gene: -; V gene: TRBV2; clone size: -